The table lists the clone carrying this T cell receptor (beta chain) with many counts. Its antigen remains unidentified. The entry originates in a study of T cell repertoires in cytomegalovirus infection. Overall study: CMV infection plus the matching HLA type was flagged by public TCR beta signatures.

MiXCR, applied by TCRdb to the reads, yields one record per CDR3 protein. The sample contains roughly 860,000 distinct CDR3 sequences, around a third of which appear only once. The junction had 5 bases not matched to a gene; V was cut back by 5 bases and J by 5 bases. The CDR3 runs to 14 residues. From germline, CDR1 is SGHVS and CDR2 FNYEAQ. This rearrangement joins TRBV7-6 to TRBJ1-4, with 7 bases lining up with TRBD1. The sample in question was cultured CD8+ T cells from PBMCs, obtained from culture after CMV antigen stimulation. The TCR was taken from a human donor in good health (CMV status not recorded). Some clones in this sample may be carry-over from other donors' samples. CDR3 nucleotides: TGTGCCAGCAGCAAAACAGGGGCAAATGAAAAACTGTTTTTT. Its translation: CASSKTGANEKLFF.